This T cell receptor beta chain stems from a study of Tregs in tolerant kidney transplant recipients. Only in-frame clones appear in the TCRdb table, and some are missing; sequencing was by immunoSEQ multiplex PCR. This table holds about 240,000 clones, roughly 80% found once. Points from the study as a whole: The small number of patients limits these findings pending further validation. Expanding Tregs on activated donor B cells appeared to best identify donor-specific TCRbeta clones.

On this clone itself: Its cognate antigen is unknown.

Sequenced: CD4+ T cells from blood. The origin of this receptor is a human donor in good health.

CDR3 region: CASSGSQGRTTEAFF. The CDR3 DNA follows: TGTGCCAGCAGTGGGTCTCAGGGTAGGACCACTGAAGCTTTCTTT. The V call is TRBV25-1, the J call TRBJ1-1, with D possibly matching TRBD1 (5 bases). The CDR3 covers 15 residues. Germline-derived CDR1 and CDR2 are MGHDK and SYGVNS. V lost 4 bases to trimming and J lost 4 bases, with 16 bases between them.